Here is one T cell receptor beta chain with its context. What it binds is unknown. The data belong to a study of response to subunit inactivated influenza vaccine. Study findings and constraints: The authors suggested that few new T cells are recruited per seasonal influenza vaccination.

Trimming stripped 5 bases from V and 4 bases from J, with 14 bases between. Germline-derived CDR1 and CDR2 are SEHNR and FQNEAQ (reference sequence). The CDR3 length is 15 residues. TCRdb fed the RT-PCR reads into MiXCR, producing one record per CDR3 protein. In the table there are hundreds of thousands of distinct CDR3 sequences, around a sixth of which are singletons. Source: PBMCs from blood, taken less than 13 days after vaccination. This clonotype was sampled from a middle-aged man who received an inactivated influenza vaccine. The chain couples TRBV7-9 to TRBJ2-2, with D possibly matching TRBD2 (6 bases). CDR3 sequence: CASSQSRGSTGELFF. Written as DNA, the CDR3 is TGTGCCAGCAGCCAGAGCCGGGGGAGCACCGGGGAGCTGTTTTTT.